This record concerns one TCR beta chain sequence. This clonotype was observed a few times. It has no known antigen specificity. No base quality information exists; no much larger clone differs at one position. Libraries came from PCR. Sequencer: NextSeq 500. Bulk TCR libraries were made following a previously described method, with the TCR primers given in Table S5. The Qiagen AllPrep DNA/RNA kit was used to purify total RNA. Reads from multiple sequencing runs of the same library were pooled before analysis. As for the authors' bioinformatics: Reads were retained only if the reads had an exact TCR constant sequence, and the retained reads were trimmed to 150 nt and grouped according to their 12-nt molecular barcodes. Reads in each barcode group were sub-clustered using a 15% Levenshtein threshold, and a quality-weighted consensus sequence was built for each RNA molecule. Non-functional sequences were excluded, and lower-count sequences lying one edit away from another sequence were also excluded. Based on fitting two negative binomial distributions, any barcode sub-cluster with under 20% of the maximum read count was discarded. TCRdb trimmed the raw reads at Q25, called clones with MiXCR and kept productive beta chains. Here each entry gathers all rows of one CDR3 protein and keeps the most common genes and DNA. TCRdb's processing, not the study's, gives the V and J calls here. The sample includes about 100,000 distinct CDR3 sequences, with 30% to 35% observed a single time. The leading ten clones occupy over 8% of the sample.

The data stem from a study of molecular identifiers for immune sequencing clone quantification (dated by TCRdb to the late 2010s). Notes on the research overall: For a replicate experiment, RNA from around 20,000 or 99,000 naive CD8 T cells was divided into five aliquots, of which four were sequenced. This methods study benchmarked molecular-identifier clustering-based TCR repertoire sequencing (MIDCIRS) and TCR RNA copy counting, using CD8 T cells to do so. Results the study describes overall, beyond this receptor: In CMV-specific effector cells, clones with more than 20 RNA copies contained over 99% of molecules, whereas in naive cells such clones contained under 1% of molecules. When barcode sub-clustering was omitted, TCR diversity was inflated by chimeric consensus sequences, with chimeras reaching as high as 47%. Naive libraries contained spiked-in Jurkat TCR RNA (roughly ten copies' worth), which is not part of the donor repertoire. Even against a background of 750,000 to 1,000,000 naive CD8 T cells, spiked-in Jurkat TCR RNA amounting to a single cell's worth was reported to be detectable. Highly expanded clone sizes could be underestimated because identical TCR molecules may share a barcode. About three recovered TCR RNA copies per cell were obtained by modeling, versus approximately 9 by digital PCR, implying a capture efficiency of 25% to 30%.

The cysteine opens and the phenylalanine closes a CDR3 of 15 amino acids. Only the CDR3 portion is preserved as DNA: 45 bases, with reading frame beginning at the first base. For this chain, trimming is 7 bases at the V end and 2 bases at the J end, and the number of junction bases without a gene match is 6. Reading the germline V gene (reference sequence) gives CDR1 MNHEY and CDR2 SMNVEV. Naive CD8 T cell libraries were made from roughly 20,000 to 1,000,000 sorted cells using 10%, 30% or 50% of purified RNA. On a BD FACSAria II, naive CD8 T cells were FACS-sorted as CD8+CD4-CCR7+CD45RA+ and collected into RLT Plus buffer. To test detection sensitivity, Jurkat RNA equal to around nine TCR copies was added to samples of about 17,000-1,100,000 naive CD8 T cells. CD8 T cells were enriched with RosetteSep CD8+ T Cell Enrichment Cocktail and Ficoll-Paque, followed by ACK red cell lysis.

In this chain, TRBV27 is recombined with TRBJ2-5; TRBD2 lines up with 11 middle nucleotides. The sequencing sample was made of naive CD8+ T cells from blood, with Jurkat cell RNA spiked in. The cell subset or site label, as the study defines it: FACS-sorted CD8+CD4-CCR7+CD45RA+ naive T cells. This TCR came from a human donor in good health. Some libraries in this study had Jurkat cell RNA spiked in. The nucleotide sequence is TGTGCCAGCAACAATATAGCGGGAGGGCAAGAGACCCAGTACTTC. This encodes CASNNIAGGQETQYF.